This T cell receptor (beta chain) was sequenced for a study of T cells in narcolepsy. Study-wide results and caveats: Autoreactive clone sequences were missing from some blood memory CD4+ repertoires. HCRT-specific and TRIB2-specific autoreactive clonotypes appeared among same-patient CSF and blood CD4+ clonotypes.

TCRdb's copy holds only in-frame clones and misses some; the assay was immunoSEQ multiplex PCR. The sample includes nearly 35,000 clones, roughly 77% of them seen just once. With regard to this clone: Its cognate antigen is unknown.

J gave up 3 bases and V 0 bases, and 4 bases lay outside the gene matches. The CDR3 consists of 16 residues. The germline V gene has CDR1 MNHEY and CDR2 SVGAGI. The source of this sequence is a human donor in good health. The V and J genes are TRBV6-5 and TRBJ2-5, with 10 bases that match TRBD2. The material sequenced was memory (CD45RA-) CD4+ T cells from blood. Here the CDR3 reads CASSYSTAGGEETQYF. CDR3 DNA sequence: TGTGCCAGCAGTTACTCGACAGCGGGGGGGGAAGAGACCCAGTACTTC.